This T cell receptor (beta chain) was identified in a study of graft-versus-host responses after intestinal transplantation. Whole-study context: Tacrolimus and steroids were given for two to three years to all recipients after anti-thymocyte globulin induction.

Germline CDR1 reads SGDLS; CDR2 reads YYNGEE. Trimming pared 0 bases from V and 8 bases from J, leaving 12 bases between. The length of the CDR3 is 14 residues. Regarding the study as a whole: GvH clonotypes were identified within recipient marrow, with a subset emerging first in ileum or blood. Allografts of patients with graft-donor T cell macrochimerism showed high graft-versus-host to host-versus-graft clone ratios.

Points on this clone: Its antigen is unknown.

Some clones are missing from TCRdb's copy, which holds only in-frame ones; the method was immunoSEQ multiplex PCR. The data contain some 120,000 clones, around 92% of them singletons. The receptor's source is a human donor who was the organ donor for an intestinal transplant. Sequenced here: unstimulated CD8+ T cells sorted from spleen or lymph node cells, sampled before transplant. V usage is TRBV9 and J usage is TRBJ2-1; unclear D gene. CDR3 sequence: CASSVASDGDEQFF. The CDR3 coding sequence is TGTGCCAGCAGCGTAGCGTCCGATGGTGATGAGCAGTTCTTC.